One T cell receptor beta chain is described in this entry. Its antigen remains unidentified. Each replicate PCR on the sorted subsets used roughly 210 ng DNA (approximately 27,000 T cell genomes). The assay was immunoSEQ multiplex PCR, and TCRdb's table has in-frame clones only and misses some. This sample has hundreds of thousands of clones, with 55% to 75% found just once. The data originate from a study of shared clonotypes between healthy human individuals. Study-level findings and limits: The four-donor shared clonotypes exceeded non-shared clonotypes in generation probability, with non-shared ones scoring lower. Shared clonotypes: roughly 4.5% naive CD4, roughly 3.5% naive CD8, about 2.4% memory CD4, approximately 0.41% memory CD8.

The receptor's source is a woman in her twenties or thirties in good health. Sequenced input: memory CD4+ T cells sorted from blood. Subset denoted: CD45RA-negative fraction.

CDR3 region: CSASREGGYTF. The CDR3 DNA sequence: TGCAGTGCTAGTAGGGAAGGTGGCTACACCTTC. The rearrangement joins TRBV20-1 to TRBJ1-2, with D uncertain. Germline V gene data show CDR1 as DFQATT and CDR2 as SNEGSKA (reference sequence). This CDR3 comprises 11 residues. The V end lost 3 bases, the J end lost 7 bases, and 9 bases lay between the germline ends.